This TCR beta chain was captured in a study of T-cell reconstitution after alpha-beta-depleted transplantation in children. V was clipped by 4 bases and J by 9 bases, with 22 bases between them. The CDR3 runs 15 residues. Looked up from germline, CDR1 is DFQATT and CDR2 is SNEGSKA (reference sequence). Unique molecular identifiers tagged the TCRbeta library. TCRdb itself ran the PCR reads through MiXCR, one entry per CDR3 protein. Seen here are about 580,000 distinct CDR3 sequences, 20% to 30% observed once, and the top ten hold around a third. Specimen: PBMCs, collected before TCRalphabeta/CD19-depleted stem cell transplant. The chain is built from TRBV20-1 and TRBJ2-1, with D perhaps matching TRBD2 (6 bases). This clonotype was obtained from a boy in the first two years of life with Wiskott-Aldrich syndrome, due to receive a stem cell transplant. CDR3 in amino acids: CSANKQRALSGEQFF. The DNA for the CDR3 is TGCAGTGCTAATAAACAGCGGGCTCTTTCGGGTGAGCAGTTCTTC.